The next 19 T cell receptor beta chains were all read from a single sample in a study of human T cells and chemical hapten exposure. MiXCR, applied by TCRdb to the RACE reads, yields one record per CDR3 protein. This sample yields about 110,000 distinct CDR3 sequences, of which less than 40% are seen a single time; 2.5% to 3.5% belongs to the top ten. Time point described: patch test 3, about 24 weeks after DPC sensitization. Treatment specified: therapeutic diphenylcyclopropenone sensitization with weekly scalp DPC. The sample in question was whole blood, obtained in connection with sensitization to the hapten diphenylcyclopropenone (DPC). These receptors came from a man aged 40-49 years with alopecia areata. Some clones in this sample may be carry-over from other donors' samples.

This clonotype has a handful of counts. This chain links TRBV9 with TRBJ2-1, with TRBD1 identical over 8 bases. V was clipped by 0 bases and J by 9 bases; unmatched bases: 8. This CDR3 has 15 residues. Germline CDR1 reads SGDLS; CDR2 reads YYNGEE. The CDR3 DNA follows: TGTGCCAGCAGCGTAGAAGGGACAGGTCTTACTGAGCAGTTCTTC. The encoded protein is CASSVEGTGLTEQFF.

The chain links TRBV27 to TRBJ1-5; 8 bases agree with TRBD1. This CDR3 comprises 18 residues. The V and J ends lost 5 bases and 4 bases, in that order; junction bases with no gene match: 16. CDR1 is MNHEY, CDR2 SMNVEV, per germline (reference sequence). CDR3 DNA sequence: TGTGCCAGCAGTCTCAGGGGGCCCATAGAAAGTCGAAATCAGCCCCAGCATTTT. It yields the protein CASSLRGPIESRNQPQHF.

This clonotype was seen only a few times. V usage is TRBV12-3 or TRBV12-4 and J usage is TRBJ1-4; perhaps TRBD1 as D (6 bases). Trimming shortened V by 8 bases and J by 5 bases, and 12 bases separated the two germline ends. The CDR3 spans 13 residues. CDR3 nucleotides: TGTGCCAGCCTAGGGGGAGGGAATGAAAAACTGTTTTTT. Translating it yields CASLGGGNEKLFF.

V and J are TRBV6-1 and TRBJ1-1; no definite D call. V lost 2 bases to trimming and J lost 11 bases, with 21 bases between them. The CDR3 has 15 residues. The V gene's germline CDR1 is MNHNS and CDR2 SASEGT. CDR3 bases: TGTGCCAGCAGTGAAAACCCAGCTGGGGTTCTGCTCGCTTTCTTT. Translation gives CASSENPAGVLLAFF.

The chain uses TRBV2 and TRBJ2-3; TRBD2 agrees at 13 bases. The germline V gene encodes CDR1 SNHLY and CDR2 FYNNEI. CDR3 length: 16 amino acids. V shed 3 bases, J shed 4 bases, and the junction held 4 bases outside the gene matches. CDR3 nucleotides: TGTGCCAGCAGTGAGCCGGGACTAGCGGGACCAGATACGCAGTATTTT. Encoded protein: CASSEPGLAGPDTQYF.

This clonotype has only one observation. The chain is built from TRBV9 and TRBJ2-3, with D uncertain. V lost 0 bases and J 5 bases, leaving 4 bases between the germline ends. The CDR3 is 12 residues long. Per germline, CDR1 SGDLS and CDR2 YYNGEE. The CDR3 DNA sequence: TGTGCCAGCAGCGTAGACGTAGATACGCAGTATTTT. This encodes CASSVDVDTQYF.

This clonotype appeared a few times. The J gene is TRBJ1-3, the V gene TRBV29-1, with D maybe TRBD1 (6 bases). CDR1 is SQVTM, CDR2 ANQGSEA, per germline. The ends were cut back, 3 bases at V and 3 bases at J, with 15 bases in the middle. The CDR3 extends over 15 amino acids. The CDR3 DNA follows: TGCAGCGTTGATGTGGGGGGGCGAGGTGGAAACACCATATATTTT. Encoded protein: CSVDVGGRGGNTIYF.

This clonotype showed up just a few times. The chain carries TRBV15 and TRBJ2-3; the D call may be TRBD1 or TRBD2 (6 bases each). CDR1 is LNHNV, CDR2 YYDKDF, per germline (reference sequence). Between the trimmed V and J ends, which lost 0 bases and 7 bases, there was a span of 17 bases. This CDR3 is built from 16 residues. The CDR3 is CATSREFGGARNTQYF. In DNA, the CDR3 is TGTGCCACCAGCAGAGAGTTCGGGGGCGCAAGAAATACGCAGTATTTT.

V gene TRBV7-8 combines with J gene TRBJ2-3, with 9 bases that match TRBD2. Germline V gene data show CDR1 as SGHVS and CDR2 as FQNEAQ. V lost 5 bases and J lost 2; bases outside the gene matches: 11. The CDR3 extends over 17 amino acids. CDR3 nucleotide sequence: TGTGCCAGCAGCCCTCAAGGGGCTAGCGGGGTCACAGATACGCAGTATTTT. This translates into CASSPQGASGVTDTQYF.

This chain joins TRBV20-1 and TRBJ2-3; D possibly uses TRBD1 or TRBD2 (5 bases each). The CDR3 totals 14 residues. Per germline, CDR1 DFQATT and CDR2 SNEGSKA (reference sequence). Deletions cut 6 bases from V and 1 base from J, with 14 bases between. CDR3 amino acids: CSAKGPLGTDTQYF. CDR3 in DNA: TGCAGTGCGAAGGGACCTCTCGGCACAGATACGCAGTATTTT.

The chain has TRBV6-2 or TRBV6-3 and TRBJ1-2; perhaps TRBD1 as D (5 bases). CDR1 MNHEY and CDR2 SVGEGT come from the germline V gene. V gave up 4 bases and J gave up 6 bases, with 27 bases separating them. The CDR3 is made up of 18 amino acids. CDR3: CASSSPPGRSARTHGYTF. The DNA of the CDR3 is TGTGCCAGCAGTTCCCCTCCGGGACGGTCGGCAAGAACCCATGGCTACACCTTC.

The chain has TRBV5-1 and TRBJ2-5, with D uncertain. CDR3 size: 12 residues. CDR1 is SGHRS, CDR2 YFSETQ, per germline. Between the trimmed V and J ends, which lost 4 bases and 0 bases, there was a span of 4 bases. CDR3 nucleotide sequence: TGCGCCAGCAGCCTCTACCAAGAGACCCAGTACTTC. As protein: CASSLYQETQYF.

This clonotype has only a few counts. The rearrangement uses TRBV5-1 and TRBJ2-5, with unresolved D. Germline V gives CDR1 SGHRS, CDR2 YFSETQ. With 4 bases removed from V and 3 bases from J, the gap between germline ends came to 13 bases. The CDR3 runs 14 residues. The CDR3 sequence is CASSPSHTEETQYF. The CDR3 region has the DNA TGCGCCAGCAGCCCCTCCCACACCGAAGAGACCCAGTACTTC.

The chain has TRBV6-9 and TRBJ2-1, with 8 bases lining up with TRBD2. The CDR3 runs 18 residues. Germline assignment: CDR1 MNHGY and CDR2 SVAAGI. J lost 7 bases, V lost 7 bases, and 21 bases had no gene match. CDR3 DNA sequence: TGTGCCAGCAAGGTTCCGATCGGTCGCCTAGCGGGTAAGAATGAGCAGTTCTTC. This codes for CASKVPIGRLAGKNEQFF.

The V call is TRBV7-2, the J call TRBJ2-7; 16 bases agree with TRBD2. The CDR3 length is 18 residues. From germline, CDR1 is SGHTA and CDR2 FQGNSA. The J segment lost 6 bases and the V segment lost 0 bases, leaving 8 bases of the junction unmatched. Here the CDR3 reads CASSLAGTSGRASGEQYF. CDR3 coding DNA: TGTGCCAGCAGCTTAGCCGGGACTAGCGGGAGGGCCTCGGGCGAGCAGTACTTC.

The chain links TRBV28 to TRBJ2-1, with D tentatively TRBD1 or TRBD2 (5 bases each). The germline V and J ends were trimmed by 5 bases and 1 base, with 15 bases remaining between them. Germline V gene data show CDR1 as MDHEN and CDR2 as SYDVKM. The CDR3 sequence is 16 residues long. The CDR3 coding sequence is TGTGCCAGCAGTAGCCCCGGGGCGTATTCCTACAATGAGCAGTTCTTC. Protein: CASSSPGAYSYNEQFF.

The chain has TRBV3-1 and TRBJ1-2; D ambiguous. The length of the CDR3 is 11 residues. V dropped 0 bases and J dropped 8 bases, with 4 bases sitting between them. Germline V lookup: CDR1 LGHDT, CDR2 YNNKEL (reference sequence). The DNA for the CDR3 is TGTGCCAGCAGCCAAGATTTAGGCTACACCTTC. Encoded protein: CASSQDLGYTF.

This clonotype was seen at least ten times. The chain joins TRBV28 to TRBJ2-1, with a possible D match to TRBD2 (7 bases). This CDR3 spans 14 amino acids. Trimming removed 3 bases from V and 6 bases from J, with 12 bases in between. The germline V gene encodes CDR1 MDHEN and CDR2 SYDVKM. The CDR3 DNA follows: TGTGCCAGCAGTTTGGGGGGGGCTTCCAATGAGCAGTTCTTC. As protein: CASSLGGASNEQFF.

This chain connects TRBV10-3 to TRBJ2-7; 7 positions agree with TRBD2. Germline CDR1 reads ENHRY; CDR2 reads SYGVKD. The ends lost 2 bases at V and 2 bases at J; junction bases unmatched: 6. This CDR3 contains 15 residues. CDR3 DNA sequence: TGTGCCATCAGTGAGAACCCTAGCGGCCCCTACGAGCAGTACGTC. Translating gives CAISENPSGPYEQYV.